The present entry profiles one T cell receptor (beta chain) with its context. Its antigen target is currently unknown. Germline is not matched at one junction end, which may reflect a read error. This sample stems from a study of prognosis after radiotherapy for stage I lung cancer (dated by TCRdb to about 2021). Background for the entire study: Around 20 stage I NSCLC patients were enrolled in Nanjing, China, between early 2018 and January 2019. Of the enrolled patients, around 15 had newly diagnosed primary stage I lung tumors, while 4 or 5 had oligometastatic NSCLC following surgical resection of the primary tumor. All patients were considered medically inoperable, owing to comorbidities in approximately 12 and refusal of surgery in several. The cohort comprised roughly 13 men and 6 or 7 women with a median age of roughly 75 years, ranging from about 53 to 90 years. On tumor histology, approximately 12 patients had adenocarcinoma and more than 5 had squamous cell carcinoma. SBRT was delivered in 3 to 5 fractions with a biologically effective dose of at least 100 Gy, and image-guided IMRT or VMAT was used for delivery. SBRT was not combined with any concurrent therapy in any patient. After SBRT, distant metastases developed in about 20% of the 19 patients at a median of around seven months, while the remaining 15 patients had no significant progression. This study profiled peripheral blood TCR beta repertoires from stage I NSCLC patients before and after stereotactic body radiotherapy and linked the repertoires to distant failure. A total of about 40 blood samples from some 20 patients were sequenced, with one sample obtained before and one obtained after SBRT for each patient.

The TCR beta CDR3 region was amplified from genomic DNA by two rounds of multiplex PCR. In the first round of PCR, primers specific to each TRBV and TRBJ gene were used, and the primer sequences are filed in Chinese patent CN105087789A. Universal primers were used in the second PCR round. The Roche High Pure PCR Template Preparation Kit was used to extract genomic DNA from the frozen PBMCs. Paired-end sequencing with 151 bp reads was performed on the libraries using an Illumina HiSeq 3000. The paper's data handling went like this. CutAdapt was used to discard raw reads that did not contain the multiplex PCR primer sequences. High-quality paired reads were merged into contigs with PEAR. By alignment to reference sequences, MiXCR assigned TRB V, D and J gene segments to each contig. To remove sequencing errors, CDR3 sequences were clustered according to base quality and sequence similarity. Shannon entropy, normalized by the natural log of the productive TCR sequence number, served as the measure of diversity. To get clonality, Shannon entropy was divided by the natural log of the number of unique clonotypes, and that result was subtracted from one. The Youden index of ROC curves was used to select progression-free survival cut-offs for repertoire metrics, and analyses were performed in R 3.5.3. TCRdb reprocessed the public reads (quality trimming at Q25 with fastp, clone calling with MiXCR) and kept in-frame beta chains. Merged by CDR3 protein, the rows form single entries marked with the most common genes and DNA. These V and J calls derive from TCRdb rather than the authors' analysis. A total of some 25,000 distinct CDR3 sequences appear in this sample, roughly 35% of them only once. The ten top clones hold 62% of the sample.

The germline V gene supplies CDR1 SGHNT and CDR2 YENEEA. Reading from cysteine to phenylalanine, the CDR3 counts 18 amino acids. Only CDR3 DNA is held: 54 bases, read in frame from base 1. What the research found in general, with its limitations: None of the reported P values were adjusted for multiple comparisons. TRBV and TRBJ usage frequencies reportedly differed by metastasis status, in two V genes at baseline and in roughly nine V and two J genes after SBRT. Tumor specificity of expanded TCR clones was not determined. Post-SBRT Shannon entropy and its change from baseline were lower in patients who developed distant metastases; baseline Shannon entropy was not associated with metastases. The study was limited by its small cohort and short follow-up, and the findings require independent validation. A decrease in unique TCR clone counts was observed after SBRT (median 10,088 before versus about 7,000 after; Wilcoxon paired P=0.011).

A history of other malignancies or of prior chemotherapy or radiotherapy was absent in all patients, and node-negative disease was shown on CT and PET/CT in all patients. At each of two time points, roughly 5.7 milliliters of peripheral venous blood were collected into EDTA tubes. Ficoll-Paque Plus density-gradient centrifugation was used to isolate PBMCs. Right after collection, samples were placed at -80 degrees C and kept there until analysis. The TCR originated in a donor over 45 with non-small cell lung cancer. This sample comprised PBMCs, obtained before or after stereotactic body radiation therapy (not recorded which). The V gene is TRBV11-3 and the J gene is TRBJ2-6; TRBD1 might be the D gene, on 5 matching bases. The DNA sequence reads TGTGCCAGCAGCTTCTACTCAGGGTCCCCTGCTGGTGCCAACGTCCTGACTTTC. It codes for CASSFYSGSPAGANVLTF.